The 5 T cell receptor beta chains below were found in one sample sequenced in a study of blood T cell repertoires in COVID-19. Sequencing used immunoSEQ multiplex PCR; TCRdb keeps in-frame clones, though not all of them. The sample contains about 87,000 clones, roughly 86% of which appear only once. The sequencing sample was made of peripheral blood. The receptors shown here come from a man aged 40-50 years with acute or convalescent COVID-19.

This chain links TRBV11-1 with TRBJ2-4, with no clear D. Germline assignment: CDR1 SGHAT and CDR2 FQDESV (reference sequence). V was shortened by 4 bases and J by 9 bases, with 13 bases between the two germline ends. CDR3 size: 13 residues. The CDR3 DNA reads as TGTGCCAGCAGCTCCGCCAGGATCGGCATTCAGTACTTC. Encoded protein: CASSSARIGIQYF.

This sequence joins TRBV5-3 and TRBJ1-4, with D unclear. TRBV5-3 is filed as an ORF, its function uncertain. V lost 10 bases to trimming and J lost 5 bases, with 21 bases between them. The CDR3 has 15 amino acids. The CDR3 bases are TGTGCCGTCACTACCGGGAAGGGAGCAAATGAAAAACTGTTTTTT. Translating it yields CAVTTGKGANEKLFF.

This chain uses TRBV5-1 with TRBJ2-7; TRBD1 might be the D (5 bases). Germline V gene data show CDR1 as SGHRS and CDR2 as YFSETQ. CDR3 length: 13 residues. Trimming removed 6 bases from V and 0 bases from J, with 10 bases in between. The CDR3 coding sequence is TGCGCCAGCACGGACAATCCCTCCTACGAGCAGTACTTC. Encoded protein: CASTDNPSYEQYF.

This sequence joins TRBV12-3 or TRBV12-4 and TRBJ1-2; D is undetermined. The CDR3 has 11 amino acids. Trimming stripped 5 bases from V and 3 bases from J, with 4 bases between. The CDR3 bases are TGTGCCAGCAGTGACTACTATGGCTACACCTTC. It is translated as CASSDYYGYTF.

This chain uses TRBV9 with TRBJ2-1; D is ambiguous. V shed 0 bases and J shed 12 bases, with 4 bases lying between them. The CDR3 loop spans 10 amino acids. Germline CDR1 reads SGDLS; CDR2 reads YYNGEE. Written as DNA, the CDR3 is TGTGCCAGCAGCGTAGCGGGGCAGTTCTTC. Its translation: CASSVAGQFF.